This TCR beta chain was documented in a study of OX40 agonist ivuxolimab in advanced cancers. Germline-derived CDR1 and CDR2 are GTSNPN and SVGIG (reference sequence). V lost 3 bases, J lost 7 bases, and 9 bases stayed unmatched. The CDR3 is 16 amino acids. Here immunoSEQ multiplex PCR was the method, and the copy in TCRdb shows in-frame clones only, minus some. Here the sample spans 13,000 to 15,000 clones, over 60% being singletons. The TCR sequence derives from an adult with an advanced solid tumor such as melanoma, head and neck, liver or kidney cancer. The material was CD4+ or CD8+ T cells sorted from blood, obtained in a trial of the OX40 agonist ivuxolimab. The chain couples TRBV30 to TRBJ2-1; 13 nucleotides agree with TRBD2. The CDR3 DNA is TGTGCCTGGAGCCCCGGACCGGGACTAGCGGGAAATGAGCAGTTCTTC. It translates to CAWSPGPGLAGNEQFF.